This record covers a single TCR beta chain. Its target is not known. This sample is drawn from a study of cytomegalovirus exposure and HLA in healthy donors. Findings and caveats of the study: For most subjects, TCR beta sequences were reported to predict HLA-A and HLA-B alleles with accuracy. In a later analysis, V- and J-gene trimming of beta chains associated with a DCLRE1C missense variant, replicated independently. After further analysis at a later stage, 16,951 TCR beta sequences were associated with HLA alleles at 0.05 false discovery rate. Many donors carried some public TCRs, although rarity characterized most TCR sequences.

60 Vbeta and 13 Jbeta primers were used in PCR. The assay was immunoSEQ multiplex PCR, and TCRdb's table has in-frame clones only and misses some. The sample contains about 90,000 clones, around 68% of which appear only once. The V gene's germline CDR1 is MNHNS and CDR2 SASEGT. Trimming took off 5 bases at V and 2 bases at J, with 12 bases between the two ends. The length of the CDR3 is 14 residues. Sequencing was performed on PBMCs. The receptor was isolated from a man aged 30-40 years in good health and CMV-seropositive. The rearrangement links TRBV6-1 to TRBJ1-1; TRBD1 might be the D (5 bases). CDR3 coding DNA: TGTGCCAGCAGTTCCGACAGACCTAACACTGAAGCTTTCTTT. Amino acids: CASSSDRPNTEAFF.